Judged by abundance, the clone carrying this T cell receptor beta chain is medium-sized. What it recognizes is unknown. The data belong to a study of spatial heterogeneity in lung cancer. Whole-study results and caveats: Tracking of tumor mutation counts was seen in expanded intratumoral alpha and beta TCR counts.

On each TCR cDNA molecule, a unique molecular identifier was present. From the 5' RACE reads, TCRdb called clonotypes with MiXCR, one entry per CDR3 protein. The top ten clones hold around 8.5% of a sample with around 2,800 distinct CDR3 sequences, about 6.9% of them seen once. V was pared by 0 bases and J by 7 bases, with 12 bases between. Germline CDR1 and CDR2: DFQATT and SNEGSKA (reference sequence). CDR3 length: 13 residues. Noted time point: sample taken at primary tumor resection. This sequence originates from a male donor with early-stage non-small cell lung cancer. The specimen comprised lung tumor tissue, sampled at surgery. The rearrangement joins TRBV20-1 to TRBJ2-5, with D possibly TRBD2 on 5 matching bases. DNA of the CDR3: TGCAGTGCTAGAGATCGGCTAGCCGGGACCCAGTACTTC. Amino acids: CSARDRLAGTQYF.